Listed here are 17 T cell receptor beta chains from one sample, sequenced in a study of T cell responses to AZD1222 COVID-19 vaccine. Data came from immunoSEQ multiplex PCR; TCRdb stores just in-frame clones and leaves some out. Here the sample spans some 120,000 clones, about nine tenths being singletons. The material was peripheral blood, obtained on day 0 of AZD1222 vaccination. The receptor source for this set is an adult in good health.

V gene TRBV27 combines with J gene TRBJ2-3; the match to TRBD2 covers 11 bases. Trimming removed 1 base from V and 4 bases from J; junction bases left unmatched: 4. Germline V CDR1 and CDR2: MNHEY, SMNVEV (reference sequence). CDR3 length equals 16 residues. The CDR3 bases are TGTGCCAGCAGTTTATTTACTAGCGGGAGCCCAGATACGCAGTATTTT. Amino acid sequence: CASSLFTSGSPDTQYF.

This clone is deemed medium-sized. V is TRBV27 and J is TRBJ1-5, with D maybe TRBD1 (6 bases). Trimming left V 6 bases short and J 7 bases short, with 16 bases between. The CDR3 has 14 residues. The germline gives CDR1 MNHEY, CDR2 SMNVEV (reference sequence). The CDR3 DNA reads as TGTGCCAGCAGCGATCAGGGGCGCGGGCAGCCCCAGCATTTT. Protein product: CASSDQGRGQPQHF.

The chain has TRBV7-6 and TRBJ1-5; D is unresolved. V shed 1 base and J shed 7 bases, with 5 bases lying between them. Germline loops: CDR1 SGHVS, CDR2 FNYEAQ. The length of the CDR3 is 12 residues. Here the CDR3 DNA reads TGTGCCAGCAGCTTAGAGGGACAGCCCCAGCATTTT. As protein: CASSLEGQPQHF.

CDR3 sequence reads: CASSLGQAINEQFF. In DNA, the CDR3 is TGTGCCAGCAGCCTCGGACAGGCCATTAATGAGCAGTTCTTC. The rearrangement links TRBV11-2 to TRBJ2-1; 7 nucleotides agree with TRBD1. The germline CDR1 and CDR2 sequences are SGHAT and FQNNGV. With V trimmed by 5 bases and J by 7 bases, 8 bases remained unmatched. This CDR3 region has 14 residues.

The rearrangement joins TRBV9 to TRBJ2-7, with D uncertain. The CDR3 runs 14 residues. The germline CDR1 and CDR2 sequences are SGDLS and YYNGEE. V shed 0 bases and J shed 2 bases, with 9 bases lying between them. The CDR3 here is CASSVDAQAYEQYF. Here the CDR3 DNA reads TGTGCCAGCAGCGTAGACGCGCAGGCCTACGAGCAGTACTTC.

The chain couples TRBV28 to TRBJ2-5; TRBD2 is a possible D gene (6 bases). CDR3 length: 15 amino acids. Germline V gene data show CDR1 as MDHEN and CDR2 as SYDVKM. Between the trimmed V and J ends, which lost 1 base and 4 bases, there was a span of 13 bases. CDR3 residues: CASSLFGGGGETQYF. The CDR3 DNA reads as TGTGCCAGCAGTTTATTCGGGGGTGGCGGAGAGACCCAGTACTTC.

This clone came up a few times. The chain links TRBV25-1 to TRBJ1-2; no reliable D call. CDR1 is MGHDK and CDR2 is SYGVNS in the germline V gene. Trimming stripped 6 bases from V and 4 bases from J, with 18 bases between. The CDR3 runs to 15 residues. This CDR3 reads CASRGLGAGVYGYTF. The CDR3 region has the DNA TGTGCCAGCAGAGGCTTGGGAGCCGGCGTCTATGGCTACACCTTC.

The chain has TRBV5-1 and TRBJ1-1; D is ambiguous. V dropped 0 bases and J dropped 3 bases, with 9 bases sitting between them. The CDR3 covers 14 residues. CDR1 SGHRS and CDR2 YFSETQ come from the germline V gene. CDR3 region: CASSLDNGDTEAFF. DNA for the CDR3: TGCGCCAGCAGCTTGGATAACGGGGACACTGAAGCTTTCTTT.

This rearrangement joins TRBV7-6 to TRBJ1-6; D is undetermined. Trimming took off 1 base at V and 8 bases at J, with 6 bases between the two ends. The germline gives CDR1 SGHVS, CDR2 FNYEAQ. The CDR3 is 13 residues long. CDR3 residues: CASSLERYSPLHF. In DNA, the CDR3 is TGTGCCAGCAGCTTAGAGCGGTATTCACCCCTCCACTTT.

The chain couples TRBV3-1 (or the pseudogene TRBV3-2) to TRBJ1-5; D remains unclear. The CDR3 runs to 14 residues. V gave up 4 bases and J gave up 0 bases, with 7 bases separating them. Germline CDR1 is LGHDT and CDR2 is YNNKEL (reference sequence). This CDR3 is CASSPSDSNQPQHF. The CDR3 DNA is TGTGCCAGCAGCCCCAGCGATAGCAATCAGCCCCAGCATTTT.

This sequence joins TRBV5-4 and TRBJ2-3, with TRBD2 identical over 8 bases. CDR3 length: 16 amino acids. V was pared by 4 bases and J by 7 bases, with 14 bases of the junction left unmatched. CDR1 is SGHNT, CDR2 YYREEE, per germline (reference sequence). The CDR3, as DNA: TGTGCCAGCAGCCAGGGAACTAGCGGTTTGATGTATACGCAGTATTTT. Encoded protein: CASSQGTSGLMYTQYF. The complete variable domain, with remaining parts taken from reference TRBV5-4 and TRBJ2-3, reads ETGVTQSPTHLIKTRGQQVTLRCSSQSGHNTVSWYQQALGQGPQFIFQYYREEENGRGNFPPRFSGLQFPNYSSELNVNALELDDSALYLCASSQGTSGLMYTQYFGPGTRLTVL.

The V and J genes are TRBV7-7 and TRBJ2-7; 9 bases fit TRBD1. CDR1 is SSHAT and CDR2 is FNYEAQ in the germline V gene (reference sequence). V dropped 3 bases and J dropped 3; count of bases not matched to a gene: 6. The CDR3 is 15 residues long. CDR3 sequence (DNA): TGTGCCAGCAGCTTGGACAGGGGAGCTAGCTACGAGCAGTACTTC. This sequence encodes CASSLDRGASYEQYF.

This sequence joins TRBV14 and TRBJ1-4, with D tentatively TRBD1 (5 bases). Germline-derived CDR1 and CDR2 are SGHDN and FVKESK. V dropped 1 base and J dropped 5 bases, with 11 bases sitting between them. The CDR3 spans 15 residues. The CDR3 sequence: CASSQVGQGNEKLFF. DNA for the CDR3: TGTGCCAGCAGCCAAGTCGGGCAGGGAAATGAAAAACTGTTTTTT. The full variable domain, completed using reference TRBV14 and TRBJ1-4, is EAGVTQFPSHSVIEKGQTVTLRCDPISGHDNLYWYRRVMGKEIKFLLHFVKESKQDESGMPNNRFLAERTGGTYSTLKVQPAELEDSGVYFCASSQVGQGNEKLFFGSGTQLSVL.

The CDR3 protein is CASSGQGSNQPQHF. The CDR3 DNA sequence: TGTGCCAGCTCTGGACAGGGTAGCAATCAGCCCCAGCATTTT. The chain links TRBV18 to TRBJ1-5, with 8 positions matching TRBD1. V lost 6 bases and J lost 0; bases outside the gene matches: 1. CDR3 length: 14 amino acids. Germline V gene sequence: CDR1 KGHSH, CDR2 LQKENI.

This clone was counted once. The chain combines TRBV5-1 with TRBJ2-3; D not resolved. This CDR3 has 16 residues. With 4 bases removed from V and 1 base from J, the gap between germline ends came to 16 bases. Germline lookup yields CDR1 SGHRS and CDR2 YFSETQ. This chain's CDR3 is CASSPGSTMGTDTQYF. CDR3 sequence (DNA): TGCGCCAGCAGCCCGGGCTCTACGATGGGCACAGATACGCAGTATTTT. Filled out from reference TRBV5-1 and TRBJ2-3, the complete variable domain reads KAGVTQTPRYLIKTRGQQVTLSCSPISGHRSVSWYQQTPGQGLQFLFEYFSETQRNKGNFPGRFSGRQFSNSRSEMNVSTLELGDSALYLCASSPGSTMGTDTQYFGPGTRLTVL.

This clone has just one count. The rearrangement links TRBV6-4 to TRBJ1-1, with a possible D match to TRBD1 (6 bases). The V end was cut by 5 bases, the J end by 5 bases, with 12 bases between. Germline V gene lookup returns CDR1 MRHNA and CDR2 SNTAGT. CDR3 size: 13 residues. The CDR3 DNA is TGTGCCAGCAGTCAGGGGCGTCGGACTGAAGCTTTCTTT. The encoded protein is CASSQGRRTEAFF.

This chain uses TRBV6-5 with TRBJ1-3; possibly TRBD1 for D (5 bases). There are 15 residues in the CDR3. The germline V gene has CDR1 MNHEY and CDR2 SVGAGI. Trimming cost V 8 bases and J 0 bases, with 14 bases left between them. CDR3 nucleotides: TGTGCCAGCTTTGGGAGCGGGGGCTCTGGAAACACCATATATTTT. It is translated as CASFGSGGSGNTIYF.